This TCR beta chain appears in the sequencing data of a study of response to subunit inactivated influenza vaccine. Study outcomes and limitations: Only a handful of new T cells, the authors suggested, are recruited with each seasonal influenza vaccination.

Details on this clonotype: No antigen is known for it.

One entry per CDR3 protein results from TCRdb running MiXCR on the RT-PCR reads. The profile shows about 780,000 distinct CDR3 sequences, around a sixth of them singletons. CDR1 and CDR2 from the germline V gene are SGHRS and YFSETQ. V lost 3 bases to trimming and J lost 1 base, with 13 bases between them. The CDR3 covers 16 residues. The rearrangement joins TRBV5-1 to TRBJ2-2; no clear D. The source was PBMCs from blood, collected around 5 days after vaccination. The sequence was collected from a man in his fifties or sixties who received an inactivated influenza vaccine. CDR3 loop: CASSSGRTENTGELFF. CDR3 nucleotide sequence: TGCGCCAGCAGCTCAGGAAGGACCGAGAACACCGGGGAGCTGTTTTTT.